This entry lists 10 T cell receptor beta chains sequenced from one sample in a study of blood T cell repertoires in COVID-19. The protocol was immunoSEQ multiplex PCR, while the TCRdb copy is restricted to in-frame clones and leaves out a portion. The table lists hundreds of thousands of clones, 70% to 90% of them singletons. Sequencing input: peripheral blood. The receptors here all came from a woman aged 18-29 years who had recovered from COVID-19.

This chain connects TRBV7-9 to TRBJ2-3; TRBD2 might be the D (5 bases). Germline CDR1 is SEHNR and CDR2 is FQNEAQ (reference sequence). Trimming pared 7 bases from V and 2 bases from J, leaving 13 bases between. The CDR3 has 14 residues. The CDR3 reads CASNRAEPTDTQYF. CDR3 in DNA: TGTGCCAGCAACCGAGCGGAGCCCACAGATACGCAGTATTTT. Filled out from reference TRBV7-9 and TRBJ2-3, the complete variable domain reads DTGVSQNPRHKITKRGQNVTFRCDPISEHNRLYWYRQTLGQGPEFLTYFQNEAQLEKSRLLSDRFSAERPKGSFSTLEIQRTEQGDSAMYLCASNRAEPTDTQYFGPGTRLTVL.

The CDR3 is CASSEKQGLNTEAFF. In nucleotides, the CDR3 is TGTGCCAGCTCCGAAAAACAGGGTTTGAACACTGAAGCTTTCTTT. The chain employs TRBV18 and TRBJ1-1; D is perhaps TRBD1 (6 bases). CDR3 length equals 15 residues. Germline CDR1 KGHSH, CDR2 LQKENI. Trimming left V 6 bases short and J 0 bases short, with 14 bases between.

The J gene is TRBJ1-6, the V gene TRBV4-1, with 8 bases matching TRBD1. There are 16 residues in the CDR3. Germline lookup yields CDR1 MGHRA and CDR2 YSYEKL. V lost 1 base, J lost 9 bases, and 8 bases stayed unmatched. The CDR3: CASSQGRQGLGSPLHF. The DNA of the CDR3 is TGCGCCAGCAGCCAAGGCCGACAGGGGTTGGGTTCACCCCTCCACTTT.

This chain's CDR3 is CASSFGLLLDNEQFF. CDR3 bases: TGCGCCAGCAGCTTTGGACTGCTACTCGACAATGAGCAGTTCTTC. This chain uses TRBV5-1 with TRBJ2-1, with a possible D match to TRBD2 (5 bases). V lost 2 bases to trimming and J lost 5 bases, with 14 bases between them. Germline CDR1 SGHRS, CDR2 YFSETQ. This CDR3 region has 15 residues.

V gene TRBV19 combines with J gene TRBJ2-7, with 8 bases fitting TRBD1. This CDR3 is 13 amino acids long. Trimming removed 6 bases from V and 3 bases from J; junction bases left unmatched: 4. CDR1 and CDR2 from the germline V gene are LNHDA and SQIVND (reference sequence). Here the CDR3 reads CASSFTGGYEQYF. DNA of the CDR3: TGTGCCAGTAGCTTTACAGGGGGCTACGAGCAGTACTTC.

Only a few counts were recorded for this clone. The genes are TRBV2 and TRBJ2-7; the D gene is possibly TRBD1 (6 bases). Trimming stripped 4 bases from V and 1 base from J, with 20 bases between. Germline V lookup: CDR1 SNHLY, CDR2 FYNNEI. The CDR3 is 17 amino acids. In DNA, the CDR3 is TGTGCCAGCAGTGGAATTAGTGAGGATAGGGGGTCCTACGAGCAGTACTTC. Its protein is CASSGISEDRGSYEQYF.

The chain has TRBV7-2 and TRBJ2-7; TRBD2 agrees at 10 bases. Germline V CDR1 and CDR2: SGHTA, FQGNSA. With 5 bases clipped from V and 4 bases from J, the junction kept 14 bases outside the gene matches. The CDR3 runs 17 residues. The CDR3 loop reads CASSRVGTSVGIYEQYF. CDR3 DNA: TGTGCCAGCAGCCGGGTCGGGACTAGCGTCGGGATATACGAGCAGTACTTC.

CDR3 sequence: CSVEGGAALNIQYF. The CDR3 DNA reads as TGCAGCGTTGAGGGGGGAGCGGCCCTAAACATTCAGTACTTC. This chain joins TRBV29-1 and TRBJ2-4; maybe TRBD2 (6 bases). Deletions cut 3 bases from V and 6 bases from J, with 15 bases between. Germline V gives CDR1 SQVTM, CDR2 ANQGSEA. This CDR3 region has 14 residues.

J is TRBJ2-1 and V is TRBV6-4, with D maybe TRBD1 (5 bases). This CDR3 region has 15 residues. CDR1 is MRHNA and CDR2 is SNTAGT in the germline V gene. V was shortened by 2 bases and J by 0 bases, with 8 bases between the two germline ends. The CDR3 sequence is CASSDQGNSYNEQFF. The CDR3 nucleotides are TGTGCCAGCAGTGACCAGGGCAACTCCTACAATGAGCAGTTCTTC.

The gene calls are TRBV3-1 (or the pseudogene TRBV3-2) and TRBJ2-1, with 12 bases matching TRBD2. V was pared by 6 bases and J by 8 bases, with 8 bases of the junction left unmatched. This CDR3 contains 15 residues. Germline CDR1 LGHDT, CDR2 YNNKEL (reference sequence). CDR3 region: CASSRTSGRFYEQFF. The CDR3 bases are TGTGCCAGCAGTCGTACTAGCGGGAGGTTCTATGAGCAGTTCTTC.